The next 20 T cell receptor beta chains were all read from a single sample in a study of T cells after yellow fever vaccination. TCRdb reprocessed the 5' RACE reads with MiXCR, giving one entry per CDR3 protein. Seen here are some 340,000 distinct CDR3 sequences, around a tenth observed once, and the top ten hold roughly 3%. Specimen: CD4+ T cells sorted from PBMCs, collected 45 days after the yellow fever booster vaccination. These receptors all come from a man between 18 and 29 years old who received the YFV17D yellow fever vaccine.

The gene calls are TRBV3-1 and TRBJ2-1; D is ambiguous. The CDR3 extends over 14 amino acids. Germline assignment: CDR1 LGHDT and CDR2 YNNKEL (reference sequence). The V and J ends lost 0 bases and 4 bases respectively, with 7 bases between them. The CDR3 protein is CASSQDRPYNEQFF. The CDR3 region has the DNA TGTGCCAGCAGCCAAGACAGGCCGTACAATGAGCAGTTCTTC.

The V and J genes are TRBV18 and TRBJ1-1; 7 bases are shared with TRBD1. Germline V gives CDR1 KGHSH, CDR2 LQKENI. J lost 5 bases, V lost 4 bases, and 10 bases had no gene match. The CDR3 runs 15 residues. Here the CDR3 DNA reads TGTGCCAGCTCACGAAGCACAGGGGTAGGGACTGAAGCTTTCTTT. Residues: CASSRSTGVGTEAFF.

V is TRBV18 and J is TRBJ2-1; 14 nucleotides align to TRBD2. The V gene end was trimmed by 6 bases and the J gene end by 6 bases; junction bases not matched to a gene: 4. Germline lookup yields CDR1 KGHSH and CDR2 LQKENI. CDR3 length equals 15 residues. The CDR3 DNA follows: TGTGCCAGCTCCGGCGGGACTAGCGGGGGCAATGAGCAGTTCTTC. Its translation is CASSGGTSGGNEQFF.

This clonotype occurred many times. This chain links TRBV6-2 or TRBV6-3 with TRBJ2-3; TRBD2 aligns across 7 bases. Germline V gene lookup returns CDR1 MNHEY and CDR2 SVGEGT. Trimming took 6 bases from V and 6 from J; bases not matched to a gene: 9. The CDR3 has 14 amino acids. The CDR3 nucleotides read TGTGCCAGCAGCCAGCGGGGTGACGTTGATACGCAGTATTTT. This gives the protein CASSQRGDVDTQYF.

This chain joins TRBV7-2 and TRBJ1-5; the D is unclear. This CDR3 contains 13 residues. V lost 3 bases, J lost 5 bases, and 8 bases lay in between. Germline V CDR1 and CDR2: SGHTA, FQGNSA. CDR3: CASSFKWDQPQHF. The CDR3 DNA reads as TGTGCCAGCAGCTTCAAATGGGATCAGCCCCAGCATTTT.

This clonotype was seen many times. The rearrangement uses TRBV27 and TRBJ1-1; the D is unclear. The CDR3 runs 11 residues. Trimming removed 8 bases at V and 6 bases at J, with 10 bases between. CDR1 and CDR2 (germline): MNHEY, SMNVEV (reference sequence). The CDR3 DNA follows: TGTGCCAGCGGCGCGTCCGCTGAAGCTTTCTTT. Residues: CASGASAEAFF.

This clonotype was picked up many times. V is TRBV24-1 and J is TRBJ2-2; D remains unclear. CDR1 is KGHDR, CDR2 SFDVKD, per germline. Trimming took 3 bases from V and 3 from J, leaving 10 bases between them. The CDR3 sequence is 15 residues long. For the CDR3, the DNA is TGTGCCACCAGTGATACCCGGGCCGACACCGGGGAGCTGTTTTTT. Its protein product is CATSDTRADTGELFF.

The CDR3 DNA sequence: TGCAGCGTATTACGGGCCTCCTGGGATGGCTACACCTTC. Translated, it gives CSVLRASWDGYTF. J is TRBJ1-2 and V is TRBV29-1; D is undetermined. CDR1 is SQVTM and CDR2 is ANQGSEA in the germline V gene. This CDR3 region has 13 residues. The germline V and J ends were trimmed by 6 bases and 6 bases, with 17 bases remaining between them.

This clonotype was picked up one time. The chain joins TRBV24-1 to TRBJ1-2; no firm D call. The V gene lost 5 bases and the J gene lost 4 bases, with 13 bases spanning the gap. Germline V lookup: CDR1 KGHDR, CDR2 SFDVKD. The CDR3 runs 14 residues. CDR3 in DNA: TGTGCCACCAGTGGACCCCCGAGGGCCTATGGCTACACCTTC. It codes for CATSGPPRAYGYTF.

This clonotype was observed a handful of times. The CDR3 reads CAISDGSGGLEQYF. CDR3 nucleotides: TGTGCCATCAGTGACGGTAGCGGGGGGCTCGAGCAGTACTTC. The chain recombines TRBV10-3 with TRBJ2-7; 10 bases fit TRBD2. Germline loops: CDR1 ENHRY, CDR2 SYGVKD. The CDR3 spans 14 residues. V dropped 3 bases and J dropped 6; count of bases not matched to a gene: 5.

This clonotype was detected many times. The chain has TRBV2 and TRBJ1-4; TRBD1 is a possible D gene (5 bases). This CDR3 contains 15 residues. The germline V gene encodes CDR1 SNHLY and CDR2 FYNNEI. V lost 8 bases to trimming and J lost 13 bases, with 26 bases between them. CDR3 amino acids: CASSPRAGKSFRLFF. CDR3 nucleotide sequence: TGTGCCAGCTCCCCTCGGGCAGGGAAAAGCTTTAGACTGTTTTTT.

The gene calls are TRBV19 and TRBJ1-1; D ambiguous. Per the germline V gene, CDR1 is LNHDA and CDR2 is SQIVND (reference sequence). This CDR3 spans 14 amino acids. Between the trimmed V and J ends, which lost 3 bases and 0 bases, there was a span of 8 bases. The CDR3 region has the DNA TGTGCCAGTAGTATCGGCAGCATGAACACTGAAGCTTTCTTT. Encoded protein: CASSIGSMNTEAFF.

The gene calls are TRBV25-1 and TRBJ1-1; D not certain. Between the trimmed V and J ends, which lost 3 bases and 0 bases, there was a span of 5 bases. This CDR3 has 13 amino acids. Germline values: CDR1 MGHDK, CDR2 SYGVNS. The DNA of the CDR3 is TGTGCCAGCAGTGACATAATGAACACTGAAGCTTTCTTT. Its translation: CASSDIMNTEAFF.

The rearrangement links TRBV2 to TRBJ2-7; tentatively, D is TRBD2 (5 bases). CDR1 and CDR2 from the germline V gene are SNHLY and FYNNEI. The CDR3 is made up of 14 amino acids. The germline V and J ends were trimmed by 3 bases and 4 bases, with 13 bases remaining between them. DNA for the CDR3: TGTGCCAGCAGTGAGCAAGGGAGTCTTTACGAGCAGTACGTC. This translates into CASSEQGSLYEQYV.

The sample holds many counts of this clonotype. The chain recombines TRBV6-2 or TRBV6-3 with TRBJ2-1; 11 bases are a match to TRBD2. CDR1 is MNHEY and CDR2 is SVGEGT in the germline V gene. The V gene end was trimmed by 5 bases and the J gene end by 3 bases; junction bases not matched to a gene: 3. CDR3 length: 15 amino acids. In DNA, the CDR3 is TGTGCCAGCAGTCCGACTAGCGGGGTCTACAATGAGCAGTTCTTC. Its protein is CASSPTSGVYNEQFF.

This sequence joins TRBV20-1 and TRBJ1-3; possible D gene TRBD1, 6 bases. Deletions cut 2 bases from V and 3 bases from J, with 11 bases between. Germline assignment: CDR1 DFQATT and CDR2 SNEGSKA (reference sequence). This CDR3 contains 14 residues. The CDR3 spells CSARPTGNGNTIYF. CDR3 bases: TGCAGTGCTAGACCAACAGGGAATGGAAACACCATATATTTT.

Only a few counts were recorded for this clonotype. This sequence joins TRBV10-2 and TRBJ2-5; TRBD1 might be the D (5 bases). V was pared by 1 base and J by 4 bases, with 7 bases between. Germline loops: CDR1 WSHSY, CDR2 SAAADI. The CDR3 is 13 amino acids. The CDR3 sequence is CASSEFQGETQYF. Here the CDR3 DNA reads TGCGCCAGCAGTGAGTTCCAGGGAGAGACCCAGTACTTC.

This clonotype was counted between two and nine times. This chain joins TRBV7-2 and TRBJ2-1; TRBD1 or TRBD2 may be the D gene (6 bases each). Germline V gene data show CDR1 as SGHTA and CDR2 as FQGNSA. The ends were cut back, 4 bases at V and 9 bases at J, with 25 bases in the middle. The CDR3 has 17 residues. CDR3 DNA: TGTGCCAGCAGCTATCCCCGGGGGCCTCCCGGGGGCGGTGAGCAGTTCTTC. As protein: CASSYPRGPPGGGEQFF.

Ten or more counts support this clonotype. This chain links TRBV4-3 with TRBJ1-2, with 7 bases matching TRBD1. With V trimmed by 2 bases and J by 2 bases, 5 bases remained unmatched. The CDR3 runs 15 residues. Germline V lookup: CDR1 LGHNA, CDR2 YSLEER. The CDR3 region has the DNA TGCGCCAGCAGCCAACATACGACAGGGAACTATGGCTACACCTTC. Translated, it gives CASSQHTTGNYGYTF.

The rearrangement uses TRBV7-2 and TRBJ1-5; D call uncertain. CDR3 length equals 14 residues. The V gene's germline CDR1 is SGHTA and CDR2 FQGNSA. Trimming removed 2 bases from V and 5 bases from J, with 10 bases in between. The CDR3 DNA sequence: TGTGCCAGCAGCTTAAAGCCAGGTGATCAGCCCCAGCATTTT. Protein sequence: CASSLKPGDQPQHF.